This entry is about one T cell receptor beta chain. The assay was immunoSEQ multiplex PCR, and TCRdb's table has in-frame clones only and misses some. This table holds about 200,000 clones. The data originate from a study of control samples from healthy donors and cancer patients. CDR1 and CDR2 from the germline V gene are LNHDA and SQIVND (reference sequence). Trimming cost V 3 bases and J 1 base, with 14 bases left between them. The CDR3 is made up of 16 amino acids. This sequence was found in a woman in her twenties or thirties in good health. The chain links TRBV19 to TRBJ2-3; maybe TRBD2 (5 bases). The material sequenced was blood. DNA for the CDR3: TGTGCCAGTAGTATGAGCCGAGCGAGGGGCACAGATACGCAGTATTTT. Translating gives CASSMSRARGTDTQYF.